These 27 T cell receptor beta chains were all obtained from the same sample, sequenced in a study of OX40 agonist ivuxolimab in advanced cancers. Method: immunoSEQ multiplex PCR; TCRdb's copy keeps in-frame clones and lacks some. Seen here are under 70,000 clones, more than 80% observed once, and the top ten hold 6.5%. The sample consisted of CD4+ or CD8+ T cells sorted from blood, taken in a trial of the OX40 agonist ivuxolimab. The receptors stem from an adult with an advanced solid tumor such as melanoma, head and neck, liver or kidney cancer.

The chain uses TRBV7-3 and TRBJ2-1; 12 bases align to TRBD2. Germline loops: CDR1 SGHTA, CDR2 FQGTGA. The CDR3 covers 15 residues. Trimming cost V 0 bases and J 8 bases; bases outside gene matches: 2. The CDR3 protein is CASSLTGLAGDEQFF. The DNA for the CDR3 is TGTGCCAGCAGCTTAACGGGACTAGCGGGCGATGAGCAGTTCTTC.

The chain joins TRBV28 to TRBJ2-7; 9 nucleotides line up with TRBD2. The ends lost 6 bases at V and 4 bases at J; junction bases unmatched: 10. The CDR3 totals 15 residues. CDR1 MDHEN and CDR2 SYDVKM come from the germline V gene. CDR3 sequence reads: CASRGLATLSYEQYF. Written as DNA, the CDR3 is TGTGCCAGCAGGGGACTAGCCACCCTGAGTTACGAGCAGTACTTC.

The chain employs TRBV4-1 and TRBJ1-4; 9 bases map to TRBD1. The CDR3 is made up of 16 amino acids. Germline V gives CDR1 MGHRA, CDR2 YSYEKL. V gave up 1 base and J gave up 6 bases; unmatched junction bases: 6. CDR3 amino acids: CASSQVAGQGDEKLFF. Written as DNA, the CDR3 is TGCGCCAGCAGCCAAGTCGCGGGACAGGGAGATGAAAAACTGTTTTTT.

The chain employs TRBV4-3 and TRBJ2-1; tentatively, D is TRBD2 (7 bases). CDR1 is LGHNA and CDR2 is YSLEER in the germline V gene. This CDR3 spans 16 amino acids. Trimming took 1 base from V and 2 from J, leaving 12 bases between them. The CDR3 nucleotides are TGCGCCAGCAGCCAAGGGGAGGGGGGTACCTACAATGAGCAGTTCTTC. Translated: CASSQGEGGTYNEQFF.

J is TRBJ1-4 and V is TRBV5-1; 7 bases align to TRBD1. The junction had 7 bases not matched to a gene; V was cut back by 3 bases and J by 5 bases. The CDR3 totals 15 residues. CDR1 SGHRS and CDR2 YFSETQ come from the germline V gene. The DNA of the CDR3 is TGCGCCAGCAGCTCTCTGGGACAGATGAATGAAAAACTGTTTTTT. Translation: CASSSLGQMNEKLFF.

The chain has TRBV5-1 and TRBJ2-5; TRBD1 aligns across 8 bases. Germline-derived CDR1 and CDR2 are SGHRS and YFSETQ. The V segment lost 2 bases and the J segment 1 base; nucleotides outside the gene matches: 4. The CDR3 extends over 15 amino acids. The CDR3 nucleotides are TGCGCCAGCAGCTTTCCTGGGACAGGCCAAGAGACCCAGTACTTC. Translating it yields CASSFPGTGQETQYF.

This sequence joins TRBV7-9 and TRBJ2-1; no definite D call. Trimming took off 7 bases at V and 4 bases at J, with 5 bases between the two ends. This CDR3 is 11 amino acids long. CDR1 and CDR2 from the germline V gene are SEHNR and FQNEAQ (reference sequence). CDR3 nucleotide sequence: TGTGCCAGCATTCGATACAATGAGCAGTTCTTC. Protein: CASIRYNEQFF. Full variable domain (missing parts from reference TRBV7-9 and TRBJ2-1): DTGVSQNPRHKITKRGQNVTFRCDPISEHNRLYWYRQTLGQGPEFLTYFQNEAQLEKSRLLSDRFSAERPKGSFSTLEIQRTEQGDSAMYLCASIRYNEQFFGPGTRLTVL.

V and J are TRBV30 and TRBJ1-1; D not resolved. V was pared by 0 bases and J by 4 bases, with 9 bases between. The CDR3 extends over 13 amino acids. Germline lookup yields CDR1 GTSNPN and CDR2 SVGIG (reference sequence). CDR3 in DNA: TGTGCCTGGAGTGTAAACCATCGCACTGAAGCTTTCTTT. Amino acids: CAWSVNHRTEAFF.

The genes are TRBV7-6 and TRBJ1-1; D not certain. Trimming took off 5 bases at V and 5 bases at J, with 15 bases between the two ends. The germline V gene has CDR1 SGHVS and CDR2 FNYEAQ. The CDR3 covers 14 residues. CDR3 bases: TGTGCCAGCAGCCCCGGGTATGGGCAGACTGAAGCTTTCTTT. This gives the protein CASSPGYGQTEAFF.

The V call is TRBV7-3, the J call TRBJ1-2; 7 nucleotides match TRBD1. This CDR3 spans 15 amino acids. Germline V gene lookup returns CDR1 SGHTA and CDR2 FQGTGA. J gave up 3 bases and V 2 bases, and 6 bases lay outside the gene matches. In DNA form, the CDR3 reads TGTGCCAGCAGCTTAGCTGGGGACAGCGACTATGGCTACACCTTC. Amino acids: CASSLAGDSDYGYTF. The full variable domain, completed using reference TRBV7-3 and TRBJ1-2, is GAGVSQTPSNKVTEKGKYVELRCDPISGHTALYWYRQSLGQGPEFLIYFQGTGAADDSGLPNDRFFAVRPEGSVSTLKIQRTERGDSAVYLCASSLAGDSDYGYTFGSGTRLTVV.

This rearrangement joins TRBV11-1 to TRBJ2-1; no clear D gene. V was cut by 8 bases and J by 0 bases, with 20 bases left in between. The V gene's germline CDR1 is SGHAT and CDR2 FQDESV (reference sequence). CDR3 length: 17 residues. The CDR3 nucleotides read TGTGCCAGCTACAGTTCCCGAGACCAAAGCTCCTACAATGAGCAGTTCTTC. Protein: CASYSSRDQSSYNEQFF. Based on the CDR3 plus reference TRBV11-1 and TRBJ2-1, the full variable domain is EAEVAQSPRYKITEKSQAVAFWCDPISGHATLYWYRQILGQGPELLVQFQDESVVDDSQLPKDRFSAERLKGVDSTLKIQPAELGDSAMYLCASYSSRDQSSYNEQFFGPGTRLTVL.

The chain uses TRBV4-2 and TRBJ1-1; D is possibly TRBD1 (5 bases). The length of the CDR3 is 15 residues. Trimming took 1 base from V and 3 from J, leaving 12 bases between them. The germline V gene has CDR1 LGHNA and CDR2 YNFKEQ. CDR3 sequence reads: CASSQGWGQDTEAFF. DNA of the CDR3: TGTGCCAGCAGCCAAGGGTGGGGCCAGGACACTGAAGCTTTCTTT.

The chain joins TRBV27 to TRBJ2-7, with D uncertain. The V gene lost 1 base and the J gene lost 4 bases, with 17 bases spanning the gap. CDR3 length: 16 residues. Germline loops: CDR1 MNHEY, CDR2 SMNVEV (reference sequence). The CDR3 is CASSLLGPTSRYEQYF. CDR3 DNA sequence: TGTGCCAGCAGTTTATTAGGACCCACAAGCCGATACGAGCAGTACTTC.

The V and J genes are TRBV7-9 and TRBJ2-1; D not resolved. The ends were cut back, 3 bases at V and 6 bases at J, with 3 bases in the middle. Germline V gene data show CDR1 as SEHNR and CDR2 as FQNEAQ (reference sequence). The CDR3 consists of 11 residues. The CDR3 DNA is TGTGCCAGCAGCTTCTCCAATGAGCAGTTCTTC. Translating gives CASSFSNEQFF.

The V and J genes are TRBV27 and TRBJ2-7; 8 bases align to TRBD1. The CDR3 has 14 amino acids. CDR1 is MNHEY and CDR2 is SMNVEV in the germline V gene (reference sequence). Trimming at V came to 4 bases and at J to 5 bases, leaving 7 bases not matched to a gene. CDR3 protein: CASSSLGTGHEQYF. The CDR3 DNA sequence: TGTGCCAGCAGTTCCCTTGGGACAGGACACGAGCAGTACTTC.

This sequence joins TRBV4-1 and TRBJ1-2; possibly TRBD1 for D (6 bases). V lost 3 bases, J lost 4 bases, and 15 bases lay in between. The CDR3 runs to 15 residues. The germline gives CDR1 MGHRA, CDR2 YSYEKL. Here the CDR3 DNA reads TGCGCCAGCAGCCAGGACCCACAGGGCCCCTATGGCTACACCTTC. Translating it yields CASSQDPQGPYGYTF.

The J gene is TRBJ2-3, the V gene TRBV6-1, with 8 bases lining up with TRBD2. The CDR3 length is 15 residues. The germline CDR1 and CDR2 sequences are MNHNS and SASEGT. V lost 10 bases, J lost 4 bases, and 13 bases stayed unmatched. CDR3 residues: CANSPSLAEPDTQYF. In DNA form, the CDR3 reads TGTGCCAATTCCCCGTCACTAGCGGAACCAGATACGCAGTATTTT.

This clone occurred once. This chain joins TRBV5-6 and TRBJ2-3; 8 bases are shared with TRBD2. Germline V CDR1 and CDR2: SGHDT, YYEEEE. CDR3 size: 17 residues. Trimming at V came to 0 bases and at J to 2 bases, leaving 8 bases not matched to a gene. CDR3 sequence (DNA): TGTGCCAGCAGCTTGGTTGGGACTAGTCCCTTCACAGATACGCAGTATTTT. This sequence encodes CASSLVGTSPFTDTQYF.

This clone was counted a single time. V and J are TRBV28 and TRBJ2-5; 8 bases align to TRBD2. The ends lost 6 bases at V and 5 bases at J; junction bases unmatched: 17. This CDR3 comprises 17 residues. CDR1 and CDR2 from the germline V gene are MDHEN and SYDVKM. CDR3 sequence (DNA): TGTGCCAGCAGCCCCGGGGGGGGATACATGTTGGTGGAGACCCAGTACTTC. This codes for CASSPGGGYMLVETQYF.

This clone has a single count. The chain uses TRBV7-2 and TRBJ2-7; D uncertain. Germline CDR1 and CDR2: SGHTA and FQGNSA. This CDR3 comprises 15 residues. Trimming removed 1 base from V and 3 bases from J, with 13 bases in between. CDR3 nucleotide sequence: TGTGCCAGCAGCTTAGAATGGACGGATCACTACGAGCAGTACTTC. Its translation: CASSLEWTDHYEQYF. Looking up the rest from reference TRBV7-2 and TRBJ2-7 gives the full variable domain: GAGVSQSPSNKVTEKGKDVELRCDPISGHTALYWYRQSLGQGLEFLIYFQGNSAPDKSGLPSDRFSAERTGGSVSTLTIQRTQQEDSAVYLCASSLEWTDHYEQYFGPGTRLTVT.

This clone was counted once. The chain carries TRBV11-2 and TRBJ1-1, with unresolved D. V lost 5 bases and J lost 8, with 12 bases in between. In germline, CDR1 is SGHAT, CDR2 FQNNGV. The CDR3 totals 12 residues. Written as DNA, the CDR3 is TGTGCCAGCAGCGTCGCGGAGATGGAAGCTTTCTTT. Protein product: CASSVAEMEAFF.

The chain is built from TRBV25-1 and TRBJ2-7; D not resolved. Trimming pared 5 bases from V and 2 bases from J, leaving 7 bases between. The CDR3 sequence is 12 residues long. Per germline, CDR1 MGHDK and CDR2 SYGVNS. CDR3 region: CASSRSAYEQYF. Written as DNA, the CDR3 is TGTGCCAGCAGTAGGTCTGCCTACGAGCAGTACTTC.

The CDR3, as DNA: TGTGCTAGTGGTTTGACAGGGGGCTCCTATGGCTACACCTTC. Protein sequence: CASGLTGGSYGYTF. V and J are TRBV12-5 and TRBJ1-2, with TRBD1 matching 9 bases. Looked up from germline, CDR1 is LGHNT and CDR2 is FRNRAP. V lost 2 bases and J lost 4; bases outside the gene matches: 2. CDR3 size: 14 residues. The full variable domain, completed using reference TRBV12-5 and TRBJ1-2, is DARVTQTPRHKVTEMGQEVTMRCQPILGHNTVFWYRQTMMQGLELLAYFRNRAPLDDSGMPKDRFSAEMPDATLATLKIQPSEPRDSAVYFCASGLTGGSYGYTFGSGTRLTVV.

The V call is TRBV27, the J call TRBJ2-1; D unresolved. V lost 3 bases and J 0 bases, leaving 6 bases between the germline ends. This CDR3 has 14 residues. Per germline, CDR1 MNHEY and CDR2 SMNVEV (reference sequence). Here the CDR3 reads CASSLADSYNEQFF. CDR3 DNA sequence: TGTGCCAGCAGTTTGGCGGACTCCTACAATGAGCAGTTCTTC.

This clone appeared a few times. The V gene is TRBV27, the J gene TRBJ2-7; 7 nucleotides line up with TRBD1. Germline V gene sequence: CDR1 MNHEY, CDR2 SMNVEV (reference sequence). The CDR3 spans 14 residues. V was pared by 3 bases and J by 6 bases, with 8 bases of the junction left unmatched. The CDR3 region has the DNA TGTGCCAGCAGTTTTGGGACAGATTTGGGCGAGCAGTACTTC. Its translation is CASSFGTDLGEQYF.

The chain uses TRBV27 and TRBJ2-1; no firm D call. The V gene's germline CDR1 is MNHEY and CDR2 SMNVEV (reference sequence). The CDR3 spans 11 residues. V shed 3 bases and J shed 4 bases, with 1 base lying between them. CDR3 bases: TGTGCCAGCAGTTTTTACAATGAGCAGTTCTTC. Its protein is CASSFYNEQFF.

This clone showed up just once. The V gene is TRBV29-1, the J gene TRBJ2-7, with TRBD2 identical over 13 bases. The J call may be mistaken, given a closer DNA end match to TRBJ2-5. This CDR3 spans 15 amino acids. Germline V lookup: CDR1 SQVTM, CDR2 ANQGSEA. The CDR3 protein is CSVTGLAGFGETQYF. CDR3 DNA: TGCAGCGTCACGGGACTAGCGGGGTTTGGAGAGACCCAGTACTTC.